Listed below are T cell receptor beta chains from one sample, sequenced in a study of blood T cell repertoires in COVID-19. Only in-frame clones appear in the TCRdb table, and some are missing; sequencing was by immunoSEQ multiplex PCR. The table lists a few hundred thousand clones, roughly 86% of them singletons, with more than 6.5% in the top ten. The source material was peripheral blood. The receptors stem from a woman in her 70s with active or convalescent COVID-19. The CDR3 runs from the conserved cysteine through the conserved F or W. Fields, in order: clone size, D gene, J gene, V gene, CDR3 DNA, CDR3 protein. The D gene is left open where the match is weak. A clone size is listed for some rows: how often the clone was seen (once, few, many), or a class if it is expanded.

abundance: -; d_gene: TRBD2; j_gene: TRBJ2-2; v_gene: TRBV18; CDR3nt: TGTGCCAGCTCACCATTCAGCGGGGGGGCCGCCGGGGAGCTGTTTTTT; CDR3aa: CASSPFSGGAAGELFF
abundance: -; d_gene: TRBD1; j_gene: TRBJ2-2; v_gene: TRBV25-1; CDR3nt: TGTGCCAGCAAGGGGGCCCTAGCCGGGGAGCTGTTTTTT; CDR3aa: CASKGALAGELFF
abundance: -; d_gene: -; j_gene: TRBJ1-1; v_gene: TRBV5-1; CDR3nt: TGCGCCAGCAGCTTGAAAGAGGGCACTGAAGCTTTCTTT; CDR3aa: CASSLKEGTEAFF
abundance: -; d_gene: TRBD2; j_gene: TRBJ2-1; v_gene: TRBV10-3; CDR3nt: TGTGCCATCAAGAGCGGGGTAAAAGACAATGAGCAGTTCTTC; CDR3aa: CAIKSGVKDNEQFF
abundance: -; d_gene: -; j_gene: TRBJ2-1; v_gene: TRBV24-1; CDR3nt: TGTGCCACCAGTGATTTGGTAAGGGGCAATCGAGATGAGCAGTTCTTC; CDR3aa: CATSDLVRGNRDEQFF
abundance: once; d_gene: TRBD1; j_gene: TRBJ2-3; v_gene: TRBV6-5; CDR3nt: TGTGCCAGCAGATCGGACAGGGCCCCCACAGATACGCAGTATTTT; CDR3aa: CASRSDRAPTDTQYF
abundance: -; d_gene: -; j_gene: TRBJ1-2; v_gene: TRBV6-1; CDR3nt: TGTGCCAGCAGTGAAGCGCCGGGGAACTATGGCTACACCTTC; CDR3aa: CASSEAPGNYGYTF
abundance: -; d_gene: TRBD2; j_gene: TRBJ2-7; v_gene: TRBV7-2; CDR3nt: TGTGCCAGCAGCTCGCTAGCGGGGGGAACGTACGAGCAGTACTTC; CDR3aa: CASSSLAGGTYEQYF
abundance: -; d_gene: -; j_gene: TRBJ2-6; v_gene: TRBV5-1; CDR3nt: TGCGCCAGCAGCTTGTCGTTGTCCCTGAGCTCTGGGGCCAACGTCCTGACTTTC; CDR3aa: CASSLSLSLSSGANVLTF
abundance: -; d_gene: TRBD1; j_gene: TRBJ1-2; v_gene: TRBV2; CDR3nt: TGTGCCAGCAGGGGACAGGGCGATGGCTACACCTTC; CDR3aa: CASRGQGDGYTF
abundance: -; d_gene: TRBD1; j_gene: TRBJ2-6; v_gene: TRBV19; CDR3nt: TGTGCCAGTTACAGGGGATCTGGGGCCAACGTCCTGACTTTC; CDR3aa: CASYRGSGANVLTF
abundance: once; d_gene: TRBD1; j_gene: TRBJ1-5; v_gene: TRBV5-6; CDR3nt: TGTGCCAGCAGCCTCGGGACAGGCCTTAATCAGCCCCAGCATTTT; CDR3aa: CASSLGTGLNQPQHF
abundance: few; d_gene: -; j_gene: TRBJ1-6; v_gene: TRBV7-8; CDR3nt: TGTGCCAGCAGCTTAGCCGGGACTCCTAATTCACCCCTCCACTTT; CDR3aa: CASSLAGTPNSPLHF
abundance: -; d_gene: -; j_gene: TRBJ1-6; v_gene: TRBV5-1; CDR3nt: TGCGCCAGCAGCACCGATGGGTACAGGGCGGATTCACCCCTCCACTTT; CDR3aa: CASSTDGYRADSPLHF
abundance: -; d_gene: TRBD1; j_gene: TRBJ2-7; v_gene: TRBV4-1; CDR3nt: TGCGCCAGCAGCCAGACCGGGACAGGGGGTCGCGAGCAGTACTTC; CDR3aa: CASSQTGTGGREQYF
abundance: -; d_gene: -; j_gene: TRBJ2-3; v_gene: TRBV7-6; CDR3nt: TGTGCCAGCAGCTTACAGAGCAGGTTGTGGGCCACAGATACGCAGTATTTT; CDR3aa: CASSLQSRLWATDTQYF
abundance: -; d_gene: -; j_gene: TRBJ1-2; v_gene: TRBV9; CDR3nt: TGTGCCAGCAGCCCACAGGCGGACTATGGCTACACCTTC; CDR3aa: CASSPQADYGYTF
abundance: -; d_gene: -; j_gene: TRBJ2-7; v_gene: TRBV6-5; CDR3nt: TGTGCCAGCAGTCGTGAGGGAGCTTTCTACGAGCAGTACTTC; CDR3aa: CASSREGAFYEQYF
abundance: -; d_gene: TRBD2; j_gene: TRBJ2-7; v_gene: TRBV7-2; CDR3nt: TGTGCCAGCAGCGTAGACAGCGGGGCGCCTCTCGAGCAGTACTTC; CDR3aa: CASSVDSGAPLEQYF
abundance: -; d_gene: TRBD2; j_gene: TRBJ2-2; v_gene: TRBV25-1; CDR3nt: TGTGCCAGCAGTGAAGTGCGGGGGTTTGCCGGGGAGCTGTTTTTT; CDR3aa: CASSEVRGFAGELFF
abundance: -; d_gene: TRBD2; j_gene: TRBJ2-7; v_gene: TRBV18; CDR3nt: TGTGCCAGCTCCCGTACTAGCGGGGGGTGGGAGCAGTACTTC; CDR3aa: CASSRTSGGWEQYF
abundance: few; d_gene: -; j_gene: TRBJ1-5; v_gene: TRBV10-3; CDR3nt: TGTGCCATCAGTGACGGCCGGGAAAATCAGCCCCAGCATTTT; CDR3aa: CAISDGRENQPQHF
abundance: once; d_gene: TRBD2; j_gene: TRBJ2-7; v_gene: TRBV15; CDR3nt: TGTGCCACCAGCGCGGGGGGGTCCTACGAGCAGTACTTC; CDR3aa: CATSAGGSYEQYF
abundance: -; d_gene: TRBD2; j_gene: TRBJ2-7; v_gene: TRBV4-1; CDR3nt: TGCGCCAGCAGCCAAGATCCTAGCGGGGGGCCCGTAGTAAGCGAGCAGTACTTC; CDR3aa: CASSQDPSGGPVVSEQYF
abundance: -; d_gene: TRBD2; j_gene: TRBJ2-1; v_gene: TRBV6-5; CDR3nt: TGTGCCAGCAGTTACCCGCGGGGGGGCCATAATGAGCAGTTCTTC; CDR3aa: CASSYPRGGHNEQFF